Below are 25 T cell receptor beta chains sequenced from a single sample in a study of blood T cells in healthy people across ages. Combining a sample-barcoded 5' primer with a J-beta primer mix, a second PCR ran for about 7 to 11 cycles. TCRdb called the 5' RACE reads again in MiXCR, with one record for every CDR3 protein. This sample has some 760,000 distinct CDR3 sequences, with around a quarter found just once. These data were also reused for a study on T cells of mothers and their children.

The sample was blood. Receptors were obtained from a boy aged 5-17 years in good health.

The chain carries TRBV10-3 and TRBJ2-5; D not resolved. In germline, CDR1 is ENHRY, CDR2 SYGVKD. The V end lost 0 bases, the J end lost 2 bases, and 4 bases lay between the germline ends. The CDR3 sequence is 13 residues long. In DNA, the CDR3 is TGTGCCATCAGTGAGTCACTGCAAGAGACCCAGTACTTC. Translating gives CAISESLQETQYF.

This chain connects TRBV25-1 to TRBJ2-5, with TRBD1 matching over 8 bases. Unmatched junction bases numbered 3, after V lost 4 bases and J lost 2 bases. Germline CDR1 is MGHDK and CDR2 is SYGVNS. The CDR3 has 14 amino acids. The CDR3 nucleotides are TGTGCCAGCAGTGGGAACAGGGGGCAAGAGACCCAGTACTTC. This codes for CASSGNRGQETQYF.

This clonotype was counted between two and nine times. The CDR3 nucleotides read TGTGCCAGCAGCCCAGCTAGGGCAGGAAACACTGAAGCTTTCTTT. Protein sequence: CASSPARAGNTEAFF. The chain couples TRBV11-2 to TRBJ1-1, with no clear D. V lost 5 bases and J lost 2, with 15 bases in between. Germline lookup yields CDR1 SGHAT and CDR2 FQNNGV. CDR3 length: 15 amino acids. The full variable domain, its missing parts supplied by reference TRBV11-2 and TRBJ1-1, is EAGVAQSPRYKIIEKRQSVAFWCNPISGHATLYWYQQILGQGPKLLIQFQNNGVVDDSQLPKDRFSAERLKGVDSTLKIQPAKLEDSAVYLCASSPARAGNTEAFFGQGTRLTVV.

The chain employs TRBV7-2 and TRBJ2-7; 9 bases agree with TRBD2. The CDR3 consists of 17 residues. Losses at the gene ends were 3 bases for V and 0 bases for J; bases not matched to a gene: 9. Germline V gene data show CDR1 as SGHTA and CDR2 as FQGNSA. CDR3 DNA: TGTGCCAGCAGCTTTCTGACTAGCGGCGTTTACTCCTACGAGCAGTACTTC. This codes for CASSFLTSGVYSYEQYF.

The chain employs TRBV20-1 and TRBJ2-4; 10 positions agree with TRBD1. The CDR3 covers 15 residues. Germline-derived CDR1 and CDR2 are DFQATT and SNEGSKA (reference sequence). With 3 bases clipped from V and 7 bases from J, the junction kept 9 bases outside the gene matches. The CDR3, as DNA: TGCAGTGCTAGTCGGGACAGGGGTCGTTTCAACATTCAGTACTTC. Amino acids: CSASRDRGRFNIQYF.

The gene calls are TRBV9 and TRBJ2-1; no clear D gene. Per the germline V gene, CDR1 is SGDLS and CDR2 is YYNGEE. This CDR3 is built from 17 residues. The ends were cut back, 3 bases at V and 3 bases at J, with 19 bases in the middle. This CDR3 reads CASSARIRAKGYNEQFF. The DNA of the CDR3 is TGTGCCAGCAGCGCGCGGATCCGGGCCAAGGGCTACAATGAGCAGTTCTTC.

J is TRBJ1-2 and V is TRBV21-1. TRBV21-1 is tagged as a pseudogene. The CDR3 covers 10 residues. Written as DNA, the CDR3 is TGTGCCAGCAGCGGGAGGGGCTACACCTTC. Its protein is CASSGRGYTF.

In its sample, this clonotype was seen a few times. CDR3 amino acids: CASSAGTGFGETQYF. DNA for the CDR3: TGTGCCAGCAGCGCTGGGACAGGGTTTGGGGAGACCCAGTACTTC. The chain has TRBV7-2 and TRBJ2-5; 9 bases map to TRBD1. With V trimmed by 5 bases and J by 5 bases, 9 bases remained unmatched. The CDR3 has 15 residues. Germline V gene sequence: CDR1 SGHTA, CDR2 FQGNSA.

V is TRBV14 and J is TRBJ1-1, with D maybe TRBD1 (6 bases). There are 18 residues in the CDR3. Trimming pared 3 bases from V and 5 bases from J, leaving 25 bases between. CDR1 and CDR2 from the germline V gene are SGHDN and FVKESK. The CDR3 nucleotides read TGTGCCAGCAGCCACCGGACCTTAGGACAGCGACGTGGGACTGAAGCTTTCTTT. It codes for CASSHRTLGQRRGTEAFF.

V is TRBV10-3 and J is TRBJ2-3; 12 bases line up with TRBD1. With 3 bases clipped from V and 5 bases from J, the junction kept 9 bases outside the gene matches. From germline, CDR1 is ENHRY and CDR2 SYGVKD. This CDR3 is 17 amino acids long. DNA for the CDR3: TGTGCCATCAGTGAAGGGAAGGGGACAGGGGGCTTAGATACGCAGTATTTT. Its protein product is CAISEGKGTGGLDTQYF.

This sequence joins TRBV7-3 and TRBJ2-1, with 14 bases fitting TRBD2. Losses at the gene ends were 5 bases for V and 12 bases for J; bases not matched to a gene: 15. This CDR3 contains 17 residues. CDR1 is SGHTA and CDR2 is FQGTGA in the germline V gene. The CDR3 coding sequence is TGTGCCAGCAGCGGTATTCTCCCGGGACTAGCGGGAGTCGTGCAGTTCTTC. This gives the protein CASSGILPGLAGVVQFF.

The chain employs TRBV6-2 or TRBV6-3 and TRBJ1-4; 9 bases are a match to TRBD1. CDR3 size: 19 residues. Germline V gene lookup returns CDR1 MNHEY and CDR2 SVGEGT. V trimming: 0 bases; J trimming: 6 bases; junction bases outside the gene matches: 14. CDR3 nucleotide sequence: TGTGCCAGCAGTTACTCGATCGGCGGACAGGGGTTCGAGGATGAAAAACTGTTTTTT. Translation gives CASSYSIGGQGFEDEKLFF.

The V call is TRBV4-3, the J call TRBJ2-5; D gene uncertain. TRBJ2-1 matches the DNA end more closely, so the J call is doubtful. The germline V gene encodes CDR1 LGHNA and CDR2 YSLEER. This CDR3 is built from 13 residues. CDR3 amino acids: CASTSVPDTGQFF. The DNA of the CDR3 is TGCGCCAGCACCTCTGTACCAGATACGGGGCAGTTCTTC.

Written as DNA, the CDR3 is TGTGCCAGCAGTTTATCCCTGGGGGGGAGCACAGATACGCAGTATTTT. Translating gives CASSLSLGGSTDTQYF. The genes are TRBV28 and TRBJ2-3; 7 positions match TRBD2. This CDR3 region has 16 residues. Germline V gene sequence: CDR1 MDHEN, CDR2 SYDVKM. V shed 1 base and J 0 bases; nucleotides not matched to a gene: 4.

This clonotype was detected a few times. The gene calls are TRBV7-8 and TRBJ2-3, with TRBD2 identical over 12 bases. V shed 1 base, J shed 6 bases, and the junction held 5 bases outside the gene matches. This CDR3 comprises 16 residues. Germline V gives CDR1 SGHVS, CDR2 FQNEAQ. The CDR3 region has the DNA TGTGCCAGCAGCTTAGTTCTAGCGGGGGGGCCTGATACGCAGTATTTT. Its protein product is CASSLVLAGGPDTQYF.

This clonotype was seen only a few times. The chain has TRBV4-3 and TRBJ2-7, with D tentatively TRBD1 (5 bases). Per germline, CDR1 LGHNA and CDR2 YSLEER. Between the trimmed V and J ends, which lost 0 bases and 3 bases, there was a span of 18 bases. The CDR3 spans 17 residues. This CDR3 reads CASSQDRSSVGLYEQYF. DNA for the CDR3: TGCGCCAGCAGCCAAGATAGGTCGAGCGTGGGGCTCTACGAGCAGTACTTC.

This chain uses TRBV7-8 with TRBJ1-5; D unclear. This CDR3 has 15 residues. V lost 2 bases and J 2 bases, leaving 10 bases between the germline ends. Germline-derived CDR1 and CDR2 are SGHVS and FQNEAQ. CDR3 residues: CASSLQAGGNQPQHF. The CDR3 DNA reads TGTGCCAGCAGCTTACAGGCAGGAGGCAATCAGCCCCAGCATTTT.

This clonotype turned up a few times. The chain has TRBV19 and TRBJ1-2; D unclear. The CDR3 consists of 11 residues. Germline V gene lookup returns CDR1 LNHDA and CDR2 SQIVND (reference sequence). The germline V and J ends were trimmed by 9 bases and 8 bases, with 13 bases remaining between them. In DNA form, the CDR3 reads TGTGCCAGCTGGGCCCGTGGGGGCTACACCTTC. Its translation is CASWARGGYTF.

This chain connects TRBV20-1 to TRBJ2-5; D assignment may be TRBD1 or TRBD2 (5 bases each). Germline CDR1 and CDR2: DFQATT and SNEGSKA (reference sequence). Trimming left V 2 bases short and J 5 bases short, with 21 bases between. There are 16 residues in the CDR3. CDR3 DNA: TGCAGTGCTAGATACCTAGGTCGGGGCTTTGGGGAGACCCAGTACTTC. This gives the protein CSARYLGRGFGETQYF.

V and J are TRBV29-1 and TRBJ2-5; either TRBD1 or TRBD2 may supply D (7 bases each). This CDR3 is built from 16 residues. Trimming took 8 bases from V and 4 from J, leaving 26 bases between them. The germline gives CDR1 SQVTM, CDR2 ANQGSEA. The CDR3 sequence is CSMGARGGFFGETQYF. The CDR3 nucleotides are TGCAGCATGGGGGCCAGGGGGGGTTTTTTCGGAGAGACCCAGTACTTC.

The rearrangement joins TRBV7-2 to TRBJ1-1, with a possible D match to TRBD1 (5 bases). V was clipped by 4 bases and J by 3 bases, with 15 bases between them. The CDR3 sequence is 15 residues long. In germline, CDR1 is SGHTA, CDR2 FQGNSA. The CDR3 reads CASSSGGRRHTEAFF. The CDR3 nucleotides read TGTGCCAGCAGCTCGGGGGGACGGAGACACACTGAAGCTTTCTTT.

The chain employs TRBV6-2 or TRBV6-3 and TRBJ1-2, with 8 bases fitting TRBD1. The germline V gene has CDR1 MNHEY and CDR2 SVGEGT. The CDR3 consists of 18 residues. Losses at the gene ends were 4 bases for V and 4 bases for J; bases not matched to a gene: 17. CDR3 sequence: CASSSRDAGQGGSYGYTF. CDR3 sequence (DNA): TGTGCCAGCAGTTCCCGGGACGCTGGACAGGGCGGGAGCTATGGCTACACCTTC.

This clonotype was found a few times. The V gene is TRBV7-6, the J gene TRBJ1-2, with 9 bases that match TRBD1. CDR1 and CDR2 from the germline V gene are SGHVS and FNYEAQ. With 5 bases clipped from V and 7 bases from J, the junction kept 5 bases outside the gene matches. This CDR3 comprises 13 residues. The CDR3 loop reads CASSGPGQGGYTF. DNA of the CDR3: TGTGCCAGCAGCGGCCCGGGACAGGGTGGCTACACCTTC.

This rearrangement joins TRBV5-1 to TRBJ2-5, with a tentative D call TRBD1 (7 bases). With the DNA end fitting TRBJ2-7 better, the J assignment may be wrong. CDR3 length: 13 amino acids. Germline V gene sequence: CDR1 SGHRS, CDR2 YFSETQ. Written as DNA, the CDR3 is TGCGCCAGCAGCTTGGACCAGGGGGGCGAGCAGTACTTC. This sequence encodes CASSLDQGGEQYF.

This chain links TRBV3-1 with TRBJ1-1, with a possible D match to TRBD1 (5 bases). In germline, CDR1 is LGHDT, CDR2 YNNKEL (reference sequence). The length of the CDR3 is 14 residues. Trimming shortened V by 1 base and J by 6 bases, and 12 bases separated the two germline ends. CDR3 bases: TGTGCCAGCAGCCAAGTGTCGGGGGGAGCTGAAGCTTTCTTT. Protein: CASSQVSGGAEAFF.